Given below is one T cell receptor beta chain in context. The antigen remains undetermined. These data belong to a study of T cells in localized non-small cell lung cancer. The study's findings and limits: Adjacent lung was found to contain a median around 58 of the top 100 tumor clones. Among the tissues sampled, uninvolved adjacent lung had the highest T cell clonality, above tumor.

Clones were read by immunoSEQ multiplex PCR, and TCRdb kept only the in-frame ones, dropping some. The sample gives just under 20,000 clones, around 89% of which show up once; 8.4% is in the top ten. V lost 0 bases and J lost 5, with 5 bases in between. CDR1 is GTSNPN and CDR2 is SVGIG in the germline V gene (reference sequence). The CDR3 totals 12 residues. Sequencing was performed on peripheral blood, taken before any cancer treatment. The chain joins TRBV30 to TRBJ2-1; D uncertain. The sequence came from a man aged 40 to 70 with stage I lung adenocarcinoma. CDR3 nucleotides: TGTGCCTGGAGTGTAAGGGACAATGAGCAGTTCTTC. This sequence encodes CAWSVRDNEQFF.